One sample yielded the 13 T cell receptor beta chains listed below, sequenced in a study of blood T cell repertoires in COVID-19. The method was immunoSEQ multiplex PCR; TCRdb's version includes in-frame clones alone and lacks a portion of them. Among under 60,000 clones listed, about 83% were seen once. Input material: peripheral blood. Every receptor here comes from a woman aged 55 to 70 with COVID-19, enrolled during active disease.

The chain joins TRBV27 to TRBJ1-1; a possible D gene is TRBD1 (6 bases). CDR1 is MNHEY and CDR2 is SMNVEV in the germline V gene (reference sequence). The CDR3 consists of 15 residues. The ends were cut back, 2 bases at V and 1 base at J, with 11 bases in the middle. DNA for the CDR3: TGTGCCAGCAGTTTAGAGGGGGTGCAGAACACTGAAGCTTTCTTT. It specifies CASSLEGVQNTEAFF.

The V gene is TRBV7-6, the J gene TRBJ2-5, with 11 nucleotides matching TRBD1. Germline V gene data show CDR1 as SGHVS and CDR2 as FNYEAQ. V trimming: 2 bases; J trimming: 8 bases; junction bases outside the gene matches: 13. This CDR3 contains 17 residues. CDR3 nucleotide sequence: TGTGCCAGCAGCTTAATTGCCGGGGGACAGGGGGAGCTTACCCAGTACTTC. As protein: CASSLIAGGQGELTQYF.

V is TRBV5-1 and J is TRBJ1-3; TRBD1 aligns across 9 bases. Germline CDR1 is SGHRS and CDR2 is YFSETQ. Losses at the gene ends were 1 base for V and 2 bases for J; bases not matched to a gene: 1. The CDR3 consists of 15 residues. CDR3 loop: CASSLYRGPGNTIYF. CDR3 nucleotide sequence: TGCGCCAGCAGCTTGTACAGGGGGCCTGGAAACACCATATATTTT.

This clone was recorded only once. The chain combines TRBV30 with TRBJ1-2; D possibly corresponds to TRBD1 (6 bases). Trimming cost V 4 bases and J 7 bases, with 16 bases left between them. CDR3 size: 13 residues. The germline V gene encodes CDR1 GTSNPN and CDR2 SVGIG (reference sequence). The CDR3 here is CAWTLTGFFGYTF. The CDR3 nucleotides are TGTGCCTGGACCCTTACAGGGTTCTTTGGCTACACCTTC.

The rearrangement uses TRBV5-5 and TRBJ2-7; TRBD2 aligns across 8 bases. Germline values: CDR1 SGHKS, CDR2 YYEKEE (reference sequence). Trimming removed 1 base from V and 2 bases from J; junction bases left unmatched: 2. This CDR3 spans 14 amino acids. CDR3 sequence reads: CASSLLAGTYEQYF. CDR3 bases: TGTGCCAGCAGCTTGTTAGCGGGAACCTACGAGCAGTACTTC.

V usage is TRBV4-2 and J usage is TRBJ1-4; D may be TRBD1 (5 bases). Germline V gene lookup returns CDR1 LGHNA and CDR2 YNFKEQ. This CDR3 is built from 16 residues. V lost 4 bases to trimming and J lost 5 bases, with 17 bases between them. CDR3 bases: TGTGCCAGCAGCCCCCTGGGGGGGGTCAAGAATGAAAAACTGTTTTTT. Amino acid sequence: CASSPLGGVKNEKLFF.

The chain links TRBV5-6 to TRBJ1-2; D not resolved. Germline CDR1 and CDR2: SGHDT and YYEEEE. V was cut by 2 bases and J by 4 bases, with 18 bases left in between. This CDR3 spans 16 amino acids. CDR3 in amino acids: CASSLPRTGVGYGYTF. The CDR3 DNA reads as TGTGCCAGCAGCTTACCCCGGACGGGAGTTGGCTATGGCTACACCTTC.

The rearrangement uses TRBV30 and TRBJ1-1, with D maybe TRBD1 (6 bases). V was clipped by 5 bases and J by 4 bases, with 20 bases between them. CDR1 is GTSNPN, CDR2 SVGIG, per germline (reference sequence). This CDR3 contains 15 residues. The CDR3 nucleotides read TGTGCCTGGTTCCTCCGGGGGGCGCAGGGCACTGAAGCTTTCTTT. Its protein product is CAWFLRGAQGTEAFF. Looking up the rest from reference TRBV30 and TRBJ1-1 gives the full variable domain: SQTIHQWPATLVQPVGSPLSLECTVEGTSNPNLYWYRQAAGRGLQLLFYSVGIGQISSEVPQNLSASRPQDRQFILSSKKLLLSDSGFYLCAWFLRGAQGTEAFFGQGTRLTVV.

This clone was counted a single time. CDR3 nucleotides: TGTGCCAGCAGGCCGACAGGGGACGACAATGAGCAGTTCTTC. Translation gives CASRPTGDDNEQFF. The rearrangement joins TRBV28 to TRBJ2-1; 8 bases line up with TRBD1. The CDR3 spans 14 residues. Trimming removed 6 bases from V and 5 bases from J; junction bases left unmatched: 6. Germline CDR1 reads MDHEN; CDR2 reads SYDVKM. The full variable domain, its missing parts supplied by reference TRBV28 and TRBJ2-1, is DVKVTQSSRYLVKRTGEKVFLECVQDMDHENMFWYRQDPGLGLRLIYFSYDVKMKEKGDIPEGYSVSREKKERFSLILESASTNQTSMYLCASRPTGDDNEQFFGPGTRLTVL.

V is TRBV4-1 and J is TRBJ2-2, with 8 bases aligning to TRBD2. V lost 2 bases and J lost 6; bases outside the gene matches: 8. Germline CDR1 reads MGHRA; CDR2 reads YSYEKL. The CDR3 is 16 amino acids. The CDR3 DNA is TGCGCCAGCAGCCAAAAAAGCGGGAGTGGGTCCGGGGAGCTGTTTTTT. Translated: CASSQKSGSGSGELFF.

This chain uses TRBV12-5 with TRBJ1-5; TRBD1 matches 9 bases. The CDR3 consists of 19 residues. Per the germline V gene, CDR1 is LGHNT and CDR2 is FRNRAP. The V segment lost 6 bases and the J segment 3 bases; nucleotides outside the gene matches: 18. CDR3 coding DNA: TGTGCTAGTGGCTTAGATGTGGGGACAGGGCGCTTGAACAATCAGCCCCAGCATTTT. It encodes CASGLDVGTGRLNNQPQHF.

The chain joins TRBV18 to TRBJ1-6; 9 positions match TRBD1. The ends lost 4 bases at V and 3 bases at J; junction bases unmatched: 4. The CDR3 has 16 residues. Germline assignment: CDR1 KGHSH and CDR2 LQKENI. CDR3 amino acids: CASSRQGDNYNSPLHF. The CDR3 DNA reads as TGTGCCAGCTCACGACAGGGGGATAACTATAATTCACCCCTCCACTTT.

The V gene is TRBV2, the J gene TRBJ2-7; D possibly corresponds to TRBD2 (5 bases). The V gene lost 4 bases and the J gene lost 3 bases, with 7 bases spanning the gap. The germline V gene has CDR1 SNHLY and CDR2 FYNNEI. The CDR3 sequence is 12 residues long. Written as DNA, the CDR3 is TGTGCCAGCAGTGTCAGCGGCTACGAGCAGTACTTC. This sequence encodes CASSVSGYEQYF.